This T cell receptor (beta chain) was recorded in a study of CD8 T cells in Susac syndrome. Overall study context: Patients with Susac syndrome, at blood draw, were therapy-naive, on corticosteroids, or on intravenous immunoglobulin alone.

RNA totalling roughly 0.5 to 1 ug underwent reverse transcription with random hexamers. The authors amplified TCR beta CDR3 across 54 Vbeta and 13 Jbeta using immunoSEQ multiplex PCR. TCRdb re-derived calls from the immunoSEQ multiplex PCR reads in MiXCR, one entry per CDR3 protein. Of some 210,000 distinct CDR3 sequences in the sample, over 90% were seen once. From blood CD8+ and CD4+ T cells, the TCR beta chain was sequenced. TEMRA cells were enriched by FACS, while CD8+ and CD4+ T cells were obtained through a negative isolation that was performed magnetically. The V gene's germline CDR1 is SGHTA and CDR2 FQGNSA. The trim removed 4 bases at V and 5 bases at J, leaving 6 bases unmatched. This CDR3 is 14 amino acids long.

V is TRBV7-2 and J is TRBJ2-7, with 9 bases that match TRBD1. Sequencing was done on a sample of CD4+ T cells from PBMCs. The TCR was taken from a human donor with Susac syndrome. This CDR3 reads CASSSPRDRDEQYF. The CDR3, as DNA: TGTGCCAGCAGCTCTCCCAGGGACAGGGACGAGCAGTACTTC.